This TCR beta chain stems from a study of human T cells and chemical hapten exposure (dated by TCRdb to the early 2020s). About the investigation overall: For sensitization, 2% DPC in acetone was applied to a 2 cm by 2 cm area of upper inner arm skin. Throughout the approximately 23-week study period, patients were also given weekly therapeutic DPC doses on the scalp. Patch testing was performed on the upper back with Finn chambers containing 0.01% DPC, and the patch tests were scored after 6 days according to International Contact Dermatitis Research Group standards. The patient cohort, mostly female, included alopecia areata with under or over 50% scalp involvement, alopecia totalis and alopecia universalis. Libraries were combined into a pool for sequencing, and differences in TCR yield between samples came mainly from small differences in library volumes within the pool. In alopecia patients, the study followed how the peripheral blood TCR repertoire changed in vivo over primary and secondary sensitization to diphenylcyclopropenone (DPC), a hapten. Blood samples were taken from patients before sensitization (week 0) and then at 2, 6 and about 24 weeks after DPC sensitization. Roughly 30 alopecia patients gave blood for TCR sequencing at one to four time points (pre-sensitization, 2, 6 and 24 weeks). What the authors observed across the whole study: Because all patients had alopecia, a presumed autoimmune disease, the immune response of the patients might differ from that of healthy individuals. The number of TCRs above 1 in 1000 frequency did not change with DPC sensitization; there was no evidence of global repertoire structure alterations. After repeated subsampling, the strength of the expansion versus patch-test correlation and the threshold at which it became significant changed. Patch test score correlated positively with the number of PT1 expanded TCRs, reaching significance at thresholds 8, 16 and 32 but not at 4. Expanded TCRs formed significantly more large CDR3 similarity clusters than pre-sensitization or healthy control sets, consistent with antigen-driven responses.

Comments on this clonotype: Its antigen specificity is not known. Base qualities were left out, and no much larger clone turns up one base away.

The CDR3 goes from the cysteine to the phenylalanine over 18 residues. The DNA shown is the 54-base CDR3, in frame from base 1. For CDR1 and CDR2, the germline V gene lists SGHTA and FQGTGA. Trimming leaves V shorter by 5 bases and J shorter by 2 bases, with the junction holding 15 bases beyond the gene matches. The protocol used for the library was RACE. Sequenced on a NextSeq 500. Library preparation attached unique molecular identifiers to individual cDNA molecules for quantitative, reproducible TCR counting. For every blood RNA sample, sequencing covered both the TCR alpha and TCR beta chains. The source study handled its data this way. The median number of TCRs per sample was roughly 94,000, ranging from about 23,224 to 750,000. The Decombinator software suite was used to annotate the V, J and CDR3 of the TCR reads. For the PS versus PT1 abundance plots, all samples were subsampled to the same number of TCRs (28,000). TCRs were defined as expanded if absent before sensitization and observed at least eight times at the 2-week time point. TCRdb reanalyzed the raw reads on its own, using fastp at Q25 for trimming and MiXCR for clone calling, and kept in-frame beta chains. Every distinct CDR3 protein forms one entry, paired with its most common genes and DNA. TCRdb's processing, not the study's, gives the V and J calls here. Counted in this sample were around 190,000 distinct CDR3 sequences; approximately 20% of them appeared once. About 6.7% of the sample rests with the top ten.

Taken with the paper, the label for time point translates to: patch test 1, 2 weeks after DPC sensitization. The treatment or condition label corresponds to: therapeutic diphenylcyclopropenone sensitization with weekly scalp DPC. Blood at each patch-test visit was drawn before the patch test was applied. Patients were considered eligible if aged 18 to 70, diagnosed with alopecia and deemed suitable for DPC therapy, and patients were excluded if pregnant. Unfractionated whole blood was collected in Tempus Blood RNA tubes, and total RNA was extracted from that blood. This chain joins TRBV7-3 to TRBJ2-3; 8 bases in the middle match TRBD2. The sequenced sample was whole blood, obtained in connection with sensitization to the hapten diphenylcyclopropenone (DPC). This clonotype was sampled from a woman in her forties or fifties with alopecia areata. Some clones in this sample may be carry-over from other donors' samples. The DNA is TGTGCCAGCAGCCTACGGGGGGGGCCTGGGGCCTACACAGATACGCAGTATTTT. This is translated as CASSLRGGPGAYTDTQYF.